These T cell receptor beta chains were read from a single sample in a study of CD8 T cells in ankylosing spondylitis. TCRdb reanalysed the 5' RACE reads using MiXCR and keeps one entry per CDR3 protein. The table has roughly 400,000 distinct CDR3 sequences, 20% to 25% seen once. Sequencing used blood, either unsorted or a sorted T cell fraction (not recorded which). These receptors came from a male donor with ankylosing spondylitis. CDR3s include the opening cysteine and the closing phenylalanine or tryptophan. D genes are given only for firm matches. Rows may omit the clone size; those that give it use once, few, many or a size class.

v_gene: TRBV10-3; j_gene: TRBJ2-7; abundance: -; d_gene: -; CDR3aa: CAISLRDTYSYEQYF; CDR3nt: TGTGCCATCAGCCTCCGGGACACATACTCCTACGAGCAGTACTTC
v_gene: TRBV28; j_gene: TRBJ1-2; abundance: -; d_gene: TRBD1; CDR3aa: CASSLLDRGSVYTF; CDR3nt: TGTGCCAGCAGTTTACTAGACAGGGGGAGCGTCTACACCTTC
v_gene: TRBV12-3/TRBV12-4; j_gene: TRBJ2-7; abundance: few; d_gene: -; CDR3aa: CASSPGRMSYEQYF; CDR3nt: TGTGCCAGCAGTCCGGGACGGATGTCCTACGAGCAGTACTTC
v_gene: TRBV5-1; j_gene: TRBJ2-2; abundance: -; d_gene: -; CDR3aa: CASSRTGWANTGELFF; CDR3nt: TGCGCCAGCAGCCGAACAGGGTGGGCGAACACCGGGGAGCTGTTTTTT
v_gene: TRBV5-1; j_gene: TRBJ2-3; abundance: few; d_gene: -; CDR3aa: CASSLGGGVNTDTQYF; CDR3nt: TGCGCCAGCAGCTTAGGTGGCGGGGTGAACACAGATACGCAGTATTTT
v_gene: TRBV3-1; j_gene: TRBJ2-2; abundance: once; d_gene: TRBD1; CDR3aa: CACSLRLGQGVGELFF; CDR3nt: TGTGCCTGCAGCCTCCGTCTCGGACAGGGAGTCGGGGAGCTGTTTTTT
v_gene: TRBV20-1; j_gene: TRBJ2-7; abundance: few; d_gene: TRBD2; CDR3aa: CSAKSGRYSYEQYF; CDR3nt: TGCAGTGCCAAGAGCGGGAGGTACTCCTACGAGCAGTACTTC
v_gene: TRBV7-2; j_gene: TRBJ1-4; abundance: -; d_gene: -; CDR3aa: CASSLGSAGNEKLFF; CDR3nt: TGTGCCAGCAGCTTAGGTTCGGCAGGGAATGAAAAACTGTTTTTT
v_gene: TRBV5-1; j_gene: TRBJ2-1; abundance: -; d_gene: TRBD2; CDR3aa: CASSLEIAGVEQFF; CDR3nt: TGCGCCAGCAGCTTGGAGATAGCGGGAGTTGAGCAGTTCTTC
v_gene: TRBV6-5; j_gene: TRBJ2-1; abundance: many; d_gene: -; CDR3aa: CASSRQAEQFF; CDR3nt: TGTGCCAGCAGCCGACAAGCGGAGCAGTTCTTC
v_gene: TRBV7-3; j_gene: TRBJ2-5; abundance: -; d_gene: -; CDR3aa: CASSPWGTYQETQYF; CDR3nt: TGTGCCAGCAGCCCGTGGGGGACGTACCAAGAGACCCAGTACTTC
v_gene: TRBV6-1; j_gene: TRBJ1-2; abundance: once; d_gene: -; CDR3aa: CASKSPGAGAYGYTF; CDR3nt: TGTGCCAGCAAGTCCCCCGGGGCAGGAGCTTATGGCTACACCTTC
v_gene: TRBV19; j_gene: TRBJ2-7; abundance: -; d_gene: -; CDR3aa: CASSIAGAHYEQYF; CDR3nt: TGTGCCAGTAGTATTGCGGGGGCGCACTACGAGCAGTACTTC
v_gene: TRBV20-1; j_gene: TRBJ2-1; abundance: -; d_gene: TRBD2; CDR3aa: CSAREGGLAAPYDEQFF; CDR3nt: TGCAGTGCTAGAGAGGGGGGACTAGCGGCCCCTTACGATGAGCAGTTCTTC
v_gene: TRBV21-1; j_gene: TRBJ2-2; abundance: few; d_gene: -; CDR3aa: CASSKGLSNTGELFF; CDR3nt: TGTGCCAGCAGCAAAGGGCTATCGAACACCGGGGAGCTGTTTTTT
v_gene: TRBV7-6; j_gene: TRBJ2-5; abundance: few; d_gene: -; CDR3aa: CASSRMTVPIETQYF; CDR3nt: TGTGCCAGCAGCCGTATGACAGTACCGATAGAGACCCAGTACTTC
v_gene: TRBV9; j_gene: TRBJ1-1; abundance: -; d_gene: -; CDR3aa: CASSVGVGSEAFF; CDR3nt: TGTGCCAGCAGCGTAGGGGTCGGCTCTGAAGCTTTCTTT
v_gene: TRBV29-1; j_gene: TRBJ2-1; abundance: -; d_gene: -; CDR3aa: CSVAPGPYNEQFF; CDR3nt: TGCAGCGTGGCCCCGGGTCCATACAATGAGCAGTTCTTC
v_gene: TRBV18; j_gene: TRBJ1-5; abundance: -; d_gene: -; CDR3aa: CASSPQGSAQPQHF; CDR3nt: TGTGCCAGCTCACCCCAGGGCAGCGCTCAGCCCCAGCATTTT
v_gene: TRBV4-1; j_gene: TRBJ2-5; abundance: few; d_gene: -; CDR3aa: CASSQAGIETQYF; CDR3nt: TGCGCCAGCAGCCAAGCCGGGATAGAGACCCAGTACTTC
v_gene: TRBV27; j_gene: TRBJ1-2; abundance: few; d_gene: -; CDR3aa: CASSLIGTMGWAYGYTF; CDR3nt: TGTGCCAGCAGTTTAATTGGGACGATGGGATGGGCCTATGGCTACACCTTC
v_gene: TRBV2; j_gene: TRBJ1-1; abundance: -; d_gene: -; CDR3aa: CASSEPENTEAFF; CDR3nt: TGTGCCAGCAGTGAGCCGGAGAACACTGAAGCTTTCTTT
v_gene: TRBV6-6; j_gene: TRBJ1-2; abundance: few; d_gene: -; CDR3aa: CASSSDSYGYTF; CDR3nt: TGTGCCAGCAGTTCTGACAGCTATGGCTACACCTTC
v_gene: TRBV12-3/TRBV12-4; j_gene: TRBJ2-5; abundance: few; d_gene: -; CDR3aa: CASSYNRVETQYF; CDR3nt: TGTGCCAGCAGTTACAACAGGGTAGAGACCCAGTACTTC
v_gene: TRBV19; j_gene: TRBJ2-7; abundance: few; d_gene: -; CDR3aa: CASSIGTDGTYEQYF; CDR3nt: TGTGCCAGTAGTATAGGAACTGATGGAACCTACGAGCAGTACTTC
v_gene: TRBV4-1; j_gene: TRBJ2-3; abundance: -; d_gene: TRBD2; CDR3aa: CASSQGPAGGTDTQYF; CDR3nt: TGCGCCAGCAGCCAAGGTCCGGCGGGAGGCACAGATACGCAGTATTTT
v_gene: TRBV3-1; j_gene: TRBJ2-1; abundance: -; d_gene: TRBD2; CDR3aa: CASTGVAGAGEQFF; CDR3nt: TGTGCCAGCACGGGGGTAGCGGGAGCCGGCGAGCAGTTCTTC